The TCR beta chain described here comes from a study of preoperative IRX-2 immunotherapy in early breast cancer. The treatment: preoperative locoregional IRX-2 cytokine immunotherapy. Preoperative locoregional IRX-2 cytokine immunotherapy was tested in the phase Ib source study. The V end lost 2 bases, the J end lost 2 bases, and 22 bases lay between the germline ends. CDR3 size: 19 residues. Germline values: CDR1 MNHEY, CDR2 SMNVEV (reference sequence). The data were produced by immunoSEQ multiplex PCR, yet TCRdb's version contains in-frame clones alone and is incomplete. The sample lists around 40,000 clones, roughly 95% seen once, with 1.6% in the top ten.

The sample was tumor tissue, taken after IRX-2 immunotherapy. The rearrangement joins TRBV27 to TRBJ1-5; TRBD1 might be the D (5 bases). This receptor was obtained from a human donor with breast cancer. For the CDR3, the DNA is TGTGCCAGCAGTTTAATCGGGAGGGGTTTGGGGTTGGGCAATCAGCCCCAGCATTTT. Encoded protein: CASSLIGRGLGLGNQPQHF.